This passage covers 21 T cell receptor beta chains from one sample sequenced in a study of T-cell reconstitution after alpha-beta-depleted transplantation in children. Unique molecular identifiers featured in how the TCRbeta library was prepared. TCRdb redid the calling of the PCR reads with MiXCR, one entry per CDR3 protein. This sample has about 110,000 distinct CDR3 sequences, with approximately 10% found just once. The specimen comprised PBMCs from the stem cell graft donor, sampled from the stem cell graft. The receptors originated from a human donor who donated a stem cell graft to a child with acute lymphoblastic leukemia.

As regards this clonotype: A read error may be the cause here, since a much bigger clone is one base away. The chain employs TRBV6-1 and TRBJ1-2; maybe TRBD1 (6 bases). Germline lookup yields CDR1 MNHNS and CDR2 SASEGT. CDR3 length: 13 amino acids. Trimming took off 8 bases at V and 5 bases at J, with 15 bases between the two ends. The CDR3, as DNA: TGTGCCAGCGCCGAGACAAGGGGGTATGGCTACACCTTC. Its protein is CASAETRGYGYTF.

In its sample, this clonotype was seen many times. For the CDR3, the DNA is TGTGCCAGCAGCCTAGGGACAGGGTACAGTGGGGAGCAGTTCTTC. Translating it yields CASSLGTGYSGEQFF. The chain joins TRBV12-3 or TRBV12-4 to TRBJ2-1, with 9 bases identical to TRBD1. Trimming cost V 6 bases and J 10 bases; bases outside gene matches: 13. The CDR3 runs to 15 residues.

Many counts were recorded for this clonotype. The V gene is TRBV18, the J gene TRBJ2-5; possible D gene TRBD2, 6 bases. CDR1 KGHSH and CDR2 LQKENI come from the germline V gene. V lost 5 bases and J 3 bases, leaving 10 bases between the germline ends. This CDR3 has 13 residues. CDR3 protein: CASSTRREETQYF. CDR3 DNA: TGTGCCAGCTCAACCCGGAGGGAAGAGACCCAGTACTTC. Complete variable domain (other parts from reference TRBV18 and TRBJ2-5): NAGVMQNPRHLVRRRGQEARLRCSPMKGHSHVYWYRQLPEEGLKFMVYLQKENIIDESGMPKERFSAEFPKEGPSILRIQQVVRGDSAAYFCASSTRREETQYFGPGTRLLVL.

The sample holds many counts of this clonotype. This chain joins TRBV29-1 and TRBJ2-3; D is perhaps TRBD1 (5 bases). This CDR3 comprises 12 residues. Trimming removed 4 bases at V and 6 bases at J, with 11 bases between. CDR1 and CDR2 (germline): SQVTM, ANQGSEA. Written as DNA, the CDR3 is TGCAGCGTTGGCCAGGGTCGGGATACGCAGTATTTT. This gives the protein CSVGQGRDTQYF.

There are many counts of this clonotype. The V gene is TRBV12-3 or TRBV12-4, the J gene TRBJ1-1; 8 nucleotides align to TRBD1. Trimming took 6 bases from V and 4 from J; bases not matched to a gene: 16. The CDR3 runs 17 residues. CDR3 in DNA: TGTGCCAGCAGCGTACGTCCAGGGGGCAGGAGAGGCACTGAAGCTTTCTTT. Amino acids: CASSVRPGGRRGTEAFF.

This clonotype was seen repeatedly, ten times or more. The CDR3 bases are TGTGCCACCAGTGCCCGTCTAGCGGGGGGCGTGGGCACAGATACGCAGTATTTT. Translating it yields CATSARLAGGVGTDTQYF. The chain is built from TRBV24-1 and TRBJ2-3; TRBD2 matches at 11 bases. The CDR3 is 18 amino acids. The germline V gene has CDR1 KGHDR and CDR2 SFDVKD. V trimming: 5 bases; J trimming: 1 base; junction bases outside the gene matches: 10.

The gene calls are TRBV18 and TRBJ1-2, with 8 bases fitting TRBD1. The ends lost 4 bases at V and 6 bases at J; junction bases unmatched: 4. The CDR3 has 13 amino acids. CDR1 KGHSH and CDR2 LQKENI come from the germline V gene. The CDR3 loop is CASSRPTGDGYTF. The DNA for the CDR3 is TGTGCCAGCTCACGACCGACAGGGGATGGCTACACCTTC.

Many counts were recorded for this clonotype. The chain combines TRBV29-1 with TRBJ2-3; TRBD2 aligns across 8 bases. This CDR3 has 14 amino acids. Trimming removed 4 bases from V and 5 bases from J; junction bases left unmatched: 8. The germline V gene has CDR1 SQVTM and CDR2 ANQGSEA. This chain's CDR3 is CSVAGLAGKDTQYF. CDR3 DNA: TGCAGCGTTGCTGGCCTAGCGGGCAAAGATACGCAGTATTTT.

This clonotype was seen many times. This chain uses TRBV7-8 with TRBJ2-5; the match to TRBD2 covers 12 bases. V was pared by 8 bases and J by 5 bases, with 12 bases of the junction left unmatched. CDR1 and CDR2 (germline): SGHVS, FQNEAQ. The CDR3 contains 16 residues. CDR3 protein: CASQDPSGGAMETQYF. For the CDR3, the DNA is TGTGCCAGCCAAGACCCTAGCGGGGGGGCCATGGAGACCCAGTACTTC.

Ten or more counts support this clonotype. The rearrangement joins TRBV27 to TRBJ2-1; D is unclear. From germline, CDR1 is MNHEY and CDR2 SMNVEV (reference sequence). V lost 3 bases and J lost 8, with 23 bases in between. The CDR3 consists of 17 residues. The CDR3 spells CASSFGALATALDEQFF. The CDR3 DNA sequence: TGTGCCAGCAGTTTTGGAGCGTTGGCTACGGCCTTGGATGAGCAGTTCTTC.

This clonotype was counted ten times or more. The CDR3 reads CATREGNGYTF. For the CDR3, the DNA is TGTGCCACTCGGGAGGGGAATGGCTACACCTTC. The chain couples TRBV12-3 or TRBV12-4 to TRBJ1-2; maybe TRBD1 (5 bases). Trimming shortened V by 10 bases and J by 6 bases, and 12 bases separated the two germline ends. The CDR3 is 11 amino acids.

This clonotype came up many times. V and J are TRBV3-1 and TRBJ2-3; D is uncertain. CDR3 length equals 13 residues. CDR1 is LGHDT and CDR2 is YNNKEL in the germline V gene (reference sequence). V lost 6 bases to trimming and J lost 5 bases, with 12 bases between them. CDR3 loop: CASSPLGRDTQYF. The CDR3 bases are TGTGCCAGCAGTCCATTAGGAAGAGATACGCAGTATTTT.

In this sample, this clonotype turned up many times. CDR3 loop: CSAIRVAGRTDTQYF. The CDR3 DNA reads TGCAGTGCCATCCGTGTGGCTGGTCGCACAGATACGCAGTATTTT. This rearrangement joins TRBV20-1 to TRBJ2-3, with unresolved D. The CDR3 contains 15 residues. V was pared by 6 bases and J by 1 base, with 17 bases between. The germline gives CDR1 DFQATT, CDR2 SNEGSKA (reference sequence).

This clonotype has a count of ten or more. The genes are TRBV5-5 and TRBJ2-1; D is ambiguous. Germline V gives CDR1 SGHKS, CDR2 YYEKEE (reference sequence). V gave up 7 bases and J gave up 0 bases, with 20 bases separating them. The CDR3 has 17 residues. CDR3 loop: CASSPGGSSSSYNEQFF. The CDR3 nucleotides are TGTGCCAGCTCCCCGGGCGGATCGAGTAGCTCCTACAATGAGCAGTTCTTC.

This clonotype was observed at least ten times. The chain employs TRBV7-2 and TRBJ1-1; TRBD1 matches 9 bases. This CDR3 is 13 amino acids long. J lost 4 bases, V lost 6 bases, and 3 bases had no gene match. Per germline, CDR1 SGHTA and CDR2 FQGNSA. The DNA of the CDR3 is TGTGCCAGCAGTTCGGACAGGGGCACTGAAGCTTTCTTT. Its protein product is CASSSDRGTEAFF.

In this sample, this clonotype turned up many times. This sequence joins TRBV12-3 or TRBV12-4 and TRBJ2-1; a possible D gene is TRBD2 (6 bases). CDR3 length: 15 residues. V gave up 3 bases and J gave up 9 bases, with 18 bases separating them. CDR3 sequence: CASSLSPVVGGEQFF. The CDR3, as DNA: TGTGCCAGCAGTTTGAGTCCCGTTGTGGGGGGTGAGCAGTTCTTC.

This clonotype was seen many times. V usage is TRBV20-1 and J usage is TRBJ1-6; 7 bases agree with TRBD1. Trimming took 1 base from V and 8 from J; bases not matched to a gene: 5. CDR1 is DFQATT, CDR2 SNEGSKA, per germline (reference sequence). The CDR3 is made up of 14 amino acids. In DNA form, the CDR3 reads TGCAGTGCTAGAGGTGGGACAGCCGATTCACCCCTCCACTTT. It translates to CSARGGTADSPLHF.

This clonotype occurred many times. The rearrangement links TRBV20-1 to TRBJ2-7; perhaps TRBD1 as D (6 bases). The CDR3 covers 12 residues. The V gene's germline CDR1 is DFQATT and CDR2 SNEGSKA (reference sequence). V lost 5 bases and J lost 4, with 12 bases in between. As DNA, the CDR3 is TGCAGTGCTTACAAGGACAGTTACGAGCAGTACTTC. It is translated as CSAYKDSYEQYF.

This clonotype occurred many times. CDR3 nucleotides: TGCGCCAGCAGCTTGGCCGGGCCCCGGGCCGGGGAGCTGTTTTTT. Translating it yields CASSLAGPRAGELFF. This chain uses TRBV5-1 with TRBJ2-2, with D unclear. V lost 0 bases and J lost 6, with 12 bases in between. The CDR3 extends over 15 amino acids. In germline, CDR1 is SGHRS, CDR2 YFSETQ. The complete variable domain, with remaining parts taken from reference TRBV5-1 and TRBJ2-2, reads KAGVTQTPRYLIKTRGQQVTLSCSPISGHRSVSWYQQTPGQGLQFLFEYFSETQRNKGNFPGRFSGRQFSNSRSEMNVSTLELGDSALYLCASSLAGPRAGELFFGEGSRLTVL.

Many counts were recorded for this clonotype. The gene calls are TRBV5-1 and TRBJ2-5; D perhaps matches TRBD2 (6 bases). V was trimmed by 4 bases and J by 1 base, leaving 11 bases between them. From germline, CDR1 is SGHRS and CDR2 YFSETQ. The CDR3 is 14 amino acids. The CDR3 DNA reads TGCGCCAGCAGCACCGGGACTCTCCAAGAGACCCAGTACTTC. As protein: CASSTGTLQETQYF.

This clonotype appeared many times. V usage is TRBV5-1 and J usage is TRBJ2-5; TRBD2 matches 10 bases. The CDR3 contains 16 residues. Germline assignment: CDR1 SGHRS and CDR2 YFSETQ. V dropped 1 base and J dropped 2; count of bases not matched to a gene: 5. The CDR3 sequence: CASSLPGAGGQETQYF. The DNA for the CDR3 is TGCGCCAGCAGCTTGCCAGGAGCGGGGGGGCAAGAGACCCAGTACTTC.